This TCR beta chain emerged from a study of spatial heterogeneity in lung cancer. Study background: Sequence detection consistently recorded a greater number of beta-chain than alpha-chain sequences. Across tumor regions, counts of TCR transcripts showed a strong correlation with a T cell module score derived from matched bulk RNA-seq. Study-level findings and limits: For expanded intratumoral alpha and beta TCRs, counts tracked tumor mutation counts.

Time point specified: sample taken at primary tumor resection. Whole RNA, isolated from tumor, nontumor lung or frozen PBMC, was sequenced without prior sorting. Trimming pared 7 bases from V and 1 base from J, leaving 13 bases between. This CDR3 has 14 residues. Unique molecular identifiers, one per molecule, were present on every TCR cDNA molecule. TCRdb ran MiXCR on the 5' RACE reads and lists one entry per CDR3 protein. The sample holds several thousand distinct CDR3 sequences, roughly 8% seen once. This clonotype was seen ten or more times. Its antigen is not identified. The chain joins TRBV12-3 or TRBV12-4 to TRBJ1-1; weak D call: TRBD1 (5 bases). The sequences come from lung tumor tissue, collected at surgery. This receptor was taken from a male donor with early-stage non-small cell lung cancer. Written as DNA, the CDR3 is TGTGCCAGCACCACGGGTCAGGGGAACACTGAAGCTTTCTTT. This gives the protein CASTTGQGNTEAFF.